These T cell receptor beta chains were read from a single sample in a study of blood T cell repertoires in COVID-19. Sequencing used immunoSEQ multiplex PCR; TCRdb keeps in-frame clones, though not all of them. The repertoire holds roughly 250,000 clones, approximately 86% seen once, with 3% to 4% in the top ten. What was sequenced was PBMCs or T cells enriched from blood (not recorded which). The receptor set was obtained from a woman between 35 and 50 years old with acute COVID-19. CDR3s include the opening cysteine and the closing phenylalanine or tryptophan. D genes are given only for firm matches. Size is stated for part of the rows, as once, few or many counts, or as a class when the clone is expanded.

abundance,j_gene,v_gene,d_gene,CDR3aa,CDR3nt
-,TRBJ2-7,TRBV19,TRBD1,CASSIRDSAIPYEQYF,TGTGCCAGTAGTATAAGGGACAGCGCCATTCCCTACGAGCAGTACTTC
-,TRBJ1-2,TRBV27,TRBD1,CASSLLQGHGYTF,TGTGCCAGCAGTTTATTACAGGGGCATGGCTACACCTTC
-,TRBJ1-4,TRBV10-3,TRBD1,CAISEDRGSMFF,TGTGCCATCAGTGAGGACAGGGGGAGTATGTTTTTT
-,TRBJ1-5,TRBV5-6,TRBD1,CVSVRGQGDLNQPQHF,TGTGTCAGCGTTCGGGGACAGGGGGACTTGAATCAGCCCCAGCATTTT
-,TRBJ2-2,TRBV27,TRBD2,CASSSLAGVNTGELFF,TGTGCCAGCAGTTCACTAGCGGGAGTCAACACCGGGGAGCTGTTTTTT
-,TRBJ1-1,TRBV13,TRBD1,CASSDDRQGAMNTEAFF,TGTGCCAGCAGCGATGATCGACAGGGGGCGATGAACACTGAAGCTTTCTTT
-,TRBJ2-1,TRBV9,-,CASSGQSGFHEQFF,TGTGCCAGCAGCGGACAGTCGGGCTTCCATGAGCAGTTCTTC
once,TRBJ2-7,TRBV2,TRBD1,CASSARLDRGLNNGDF,TGTGCCAGCAGTGCCAGGTTGGACAGGGGGCTAAATAATGGCGACTTC
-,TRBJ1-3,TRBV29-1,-,CSVEDSGALSGNTIYF,TGCAGCGTTGAAGATTCAGGGGCCCTCTCTGGAAACACCATATATTTT
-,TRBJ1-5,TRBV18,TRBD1,CASSPLGQGVDQPQHF,TGTGCCAGCTCACCCTTAGGACAGGGGGTTGATCAGCCCCAGCATTTT
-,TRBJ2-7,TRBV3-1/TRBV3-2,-,CASSQDRYEQYF,TGTGCCAGCAGCCAAGATCGCTACGAGCAGTACTTC
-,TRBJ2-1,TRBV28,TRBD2,CASSPGGQENEQFF,TGTGCCAGCAGCCCGGGGGGGCAGGAGAATGAGCAGTTCTTC
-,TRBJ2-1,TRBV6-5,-,CAAMGLNNEQFF,TGTGCCGCGATGGGGCTGAACAATGAGCAGTTCTTC
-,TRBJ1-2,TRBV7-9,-,CASTLDQGSNYGYTF,TGTGCCAGCACCCTAGACCAGGGGAGCAACTATGGCTACACCTTC
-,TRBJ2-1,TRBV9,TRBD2,CASGSGISYNEQFF,TGTGCCTCAGGTAGCGGGATCTCCTACAATGAGCAGTTCTTC
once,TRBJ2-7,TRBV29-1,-,CSVPGVADPYEQYF,TGCAGCGTCCCCGGGGTAGCGGACCCCTACGAGCAGTACTTC
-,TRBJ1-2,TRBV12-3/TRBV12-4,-,CASSFRGEHGYTF,TGTGCCAGCAGTTTCCGAGGAGAGCATGGCTACACCTTC
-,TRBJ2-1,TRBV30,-,CAWSVSGDEQFF,TGTGCCTGGAGTGTAAGCGGCGATGAGCAGTTCTTC
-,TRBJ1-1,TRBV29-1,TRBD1,CSGGTGANTEAFF,TGCAGCGGGGGGACAGGGGCGAACACTGAAGCTTTCTTT
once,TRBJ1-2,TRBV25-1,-,CASSEGASYGYTF,TGTGCCAGCAGTGAAGGGGCCAGCTATGGCTACACCTTC
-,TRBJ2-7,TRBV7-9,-,CASSTPSGYEQYF,TGTGCCAGCAGTACCCCCTCGGGGTACGAGCAGTACTTC
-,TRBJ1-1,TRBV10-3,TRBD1,CATSQGQGDTEAFF,TGTGCCACCAGTCAGGGACAGGGTGATACTGAAGCTTTCTTT
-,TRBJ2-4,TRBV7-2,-,CASSLPQGAKNIQYF,TGTGCCAGCAGCTTACCACAGGGCGCCAAAAACATTCAGTACTTC
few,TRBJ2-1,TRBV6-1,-,CASSGVGRGSTTNEQFF,TGTGCCAGCAGTGGAGTAGGGCGGGGAAGTACTACAAATGAGCAGTTCTTC
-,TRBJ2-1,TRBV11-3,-,CASSPGQYNEQFF,TGTGCCAGCAGCCCCGGACAATACAATGAGCAGTTCTTC
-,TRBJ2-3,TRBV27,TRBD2,CATPGGRAGGTQYF,TGTGCTACCCCCGGCGGGAGGGCCGGGGGTACGCAGTATTTT
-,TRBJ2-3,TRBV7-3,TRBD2,CASSVGLAGETDTQYF,TGTGCCAGCAGCGTAGGACTAGCGGGAGAGACGGATACGCAGTATTTT
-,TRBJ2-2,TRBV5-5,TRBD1,CASSLRTGANTGELFF,TGTGCCAGCAGCTTGAGGACAGGGGCGAACACCGGGGAGCTGTTTTTT
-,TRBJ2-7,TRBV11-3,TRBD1,CASSLLTGGDYEQYF,TGTGCCAGCAGCTTACTCACAGGGGGCGATTACGAGCAGTACTTC
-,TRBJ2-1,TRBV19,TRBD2,CAISRTSGSSYNEQFF,TGTGCCATATCTCGGACTAGCGGGAGCTCCTACAATGAGCAGTTCTTC
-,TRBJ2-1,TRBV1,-,CTSSQELRRRQAGDLIDEQFF,TGCACCAGCAGCCAAGAACTTCGTCGTCGCCAAGCGGGAGATCTTATCGATGAGCAGTTCTTC
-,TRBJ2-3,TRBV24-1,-,CATSESGTASTDTQYF,TGTGCCACCAGTGAGTCCGGGACTGCGAGCACAGATACGCAGTATTTT
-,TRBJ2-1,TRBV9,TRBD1,CASSAPGQVRDEQFF,TGTGCCAGCAGCGCCCCGGGACAGGTAAGGGATGAGCAGTTCTTC
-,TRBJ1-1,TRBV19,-,CASSISRAGFAFF,TGTGCCAGTAGTATTTCCAGGGCCGGTTTTGCTTTCTTT
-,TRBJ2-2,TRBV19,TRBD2,CASSVLLGTTDTGELFF,TGTGCCAGTAGTGTCCTCCTCGGGACTACTGACACCGGGGAGCTGTTTTTT
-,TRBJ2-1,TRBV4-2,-,CASSQDGQGGNEQFF,TGTGCCAGCAGCCAAGATGGGCAGGGTGGCAATGAGCAGTTCTTC
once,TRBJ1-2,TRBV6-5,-,CASTRTADYGYTF,TGTGCCAGCACCCGGACAGCCGACTATGGCTACACCTTC
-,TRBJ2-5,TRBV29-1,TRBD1,CSAGQEKETQYF,TGCAGCGCGGGACAGGAAAAAGAGACCCAGTACTTC
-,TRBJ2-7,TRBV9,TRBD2,CASSVGSSGSYEQYF,TGTGCCAGCAGCGTAGGATCTAGCGGGAGCTACGAGCAGTACTTC
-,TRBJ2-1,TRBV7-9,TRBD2,CASSILGLAGGNEQFF,TGTGCCAGCAGCATACTGGGACTAGCGGGAGGCAATGAGCAGTTCTTC
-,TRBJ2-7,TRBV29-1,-,CSVVGLVSSPLEQYF,TGCAGCGTTGTGGGCCTTGTGTCTAGCCCGTTGGAGCAGTACTTC
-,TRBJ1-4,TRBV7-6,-,CASSLGYGTHNEKLFF,TGTGCCAGCAGCTTAGGGTATGGGACACATAATGAAAAACTGTTTTTT
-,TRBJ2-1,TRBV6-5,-,CASSYVGSSYNEQFF,TGTGCCAGCAGTTACGTGGGCAGCTCCTACAATGAGCAGTTCTTC
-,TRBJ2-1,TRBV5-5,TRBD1,CASSLTFRDRGNEQFF,TGTGCCAGCAGCTTGACTTTCCGGGACAGGGGTAATGAGCAGTTCTTC
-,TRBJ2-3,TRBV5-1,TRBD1,CASSLDSTGGLDTQYF,TGCGCCAGCAGCTTGGATTCGACAGGGGGGTTAGATACGCAGTATTTT
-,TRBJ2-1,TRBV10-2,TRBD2,CATRISSGRAKNEQFF,TGCGCCACCCGAATTAGCTCCGGGAGGGCCAAGAATGAGCAGTTCTTC
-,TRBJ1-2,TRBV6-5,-,CASSYSSEGPNYGYTF,TGTGCCAGCAGTTACTCGAGTGAGGGTCCTAACTATGGCTACACCTTC
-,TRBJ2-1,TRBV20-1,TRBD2,CSASSIPSGQVYNEQFF,TGCAGTGCTAGTTCGATCCCTAGCGGCCAGGTTTACAATGAGCAGTTCTTC
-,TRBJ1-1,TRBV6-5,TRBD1,CASRTGGRNTEAFF,TGTGCCAGCAGAACAGGGGGTCGCAACACTGAAGCTTTCTTT
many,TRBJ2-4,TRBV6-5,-,CASRDFGAKNIQYF,TGTGCCAGCAGGGATTTCGGGGCCAAAAACATTCAGTACTTC
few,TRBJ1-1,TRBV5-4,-,CASSVQGPTEAFF,TGTGCCAGCAGCGTACAGGGCCCCACTGAAGCTTTCTTT
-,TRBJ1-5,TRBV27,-,CASSLQNPRSQPQHF,TGTGCCAGCAGCCTACAGAATCCCCGTAGTCAGCCCCAGCATTTT
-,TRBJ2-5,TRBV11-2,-,CASSLPALETQYF,TGTGCCAGCAGCCTACCCGCCCTGGAGACCCAGTACTTC
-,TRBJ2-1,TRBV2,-,CASSEWPPGEQFF,TGTGCCAGCAGTGAATGGCCCCCGGGTGAGCAGTTCTTC
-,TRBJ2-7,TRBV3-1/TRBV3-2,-,CASSQDGGFSYEQYF,TGTGCCAGCAGCCAAGACGGCGGCTTCTCCTACGAGCAGTACTTC
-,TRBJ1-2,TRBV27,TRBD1,CASSLKLPTGGVGYGYTF,TGTGCCAGCAGTTTAAAGCTTCCCACAGGGGGCGTTGGCTATGGCTACACCTTC